What follows describes a single T cell receptor beta chain. Methods used by the authors: Amplification with reference gene primers provided the estimates of nucleated cell counts. Clones were sequenced by immunoSEQ multiplex PCR, and TCRdb holds only the in-frame ones, with some missing. That table gives V, J and clone size, and the DNA gave D and trimming. The table includes tens of thousands of clones, around 90% detected once. Germline CDR1 is LNHDA and CDR2 is SQIVND (reference sequence). The CDR3 totals 14 residues. After removal of 9 bases from V and 3 bases from J, the junction contained 8 bases not matched to a gene. This entry is derived from a study of blood T cell repertoires in COVID-19. For the study at large: Italy, Spain and the United States were the sources of the convalescent and acute COVID-19 samples. PBMCs, B-cell-depleted T cells, or T cells provided the cDNA or gDNA that made up the material.

This chain uses TRBV19 with TRBJ1-1; 9 bases are a match to TRBD1. This receptor was obtained from a woman aged 45-65 years with active or convalescent COVID-19. Material: peripheral blood. The CDR3 sequence is CASSPGQGYTEAFF. CDR3 in DNA: TGTGCCAGCTCCCCGGGACAGGGCTACACTGAAGCTTTCTTT.